This T cell receptor (beta chain) was identified during a study of cytomegalovirus exposure and HLA in healthy donors. The PCR made use of 60 Vbeta and 13 Jbeta primers. The method was immunoSEQ multiplex PCR; TCRdb's version includes in-frame clones alone and lacks a portion of them. The data contain 63,000 or so clones, approximately 74% of them singletons. This CDR3 is 13 amino acids long. Germline V CDR1 and CDR2: MNHNS, SASEGT. V dropped 7 bases and J dropped 0 bases, with 10 bases sitting between them. The sequencing sample was made of PBMCs. This receptor was identified in a woman younger than 45 in good health and CMV-seropositive. The chain has TRBV6-1 and TRBJ2-7; the D is unclear. CDR3 sequence (DNA): TGTGCCAGCACCCCAAGGAGCTCCTACGAGCAGTACTTC. It specifies CASTPRSSYEQYF.